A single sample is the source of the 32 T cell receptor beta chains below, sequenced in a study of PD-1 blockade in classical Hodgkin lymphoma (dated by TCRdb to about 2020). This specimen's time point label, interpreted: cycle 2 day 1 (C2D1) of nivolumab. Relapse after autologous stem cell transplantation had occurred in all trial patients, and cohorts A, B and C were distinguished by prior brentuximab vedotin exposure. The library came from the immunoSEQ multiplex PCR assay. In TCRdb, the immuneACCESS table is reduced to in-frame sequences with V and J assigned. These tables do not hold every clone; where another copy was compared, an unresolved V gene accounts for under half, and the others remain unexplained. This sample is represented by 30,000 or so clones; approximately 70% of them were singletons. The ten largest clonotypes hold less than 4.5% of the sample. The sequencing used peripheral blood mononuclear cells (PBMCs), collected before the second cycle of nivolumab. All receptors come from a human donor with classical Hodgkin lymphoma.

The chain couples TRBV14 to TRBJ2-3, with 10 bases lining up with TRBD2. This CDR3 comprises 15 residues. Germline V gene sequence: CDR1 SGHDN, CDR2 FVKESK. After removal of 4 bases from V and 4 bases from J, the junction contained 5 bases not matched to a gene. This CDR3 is CASSPLAGASDTQYF. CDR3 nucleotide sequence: TGTGCCAGCAGCCCCCTAGCGGGGGCTTCAGATACGCAGTATTTT.

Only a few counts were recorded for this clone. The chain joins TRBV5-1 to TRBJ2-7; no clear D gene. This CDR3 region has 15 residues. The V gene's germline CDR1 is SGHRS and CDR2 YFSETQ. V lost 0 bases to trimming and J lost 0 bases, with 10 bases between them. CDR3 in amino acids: CASSLAASSSYEQYF. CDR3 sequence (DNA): TGCGCCAGCAGCTTGGCAGCCTCTAGCTCCTACGAGCAGTACTTC. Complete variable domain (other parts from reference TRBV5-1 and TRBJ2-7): KAGVTQTPRYLIKTRGQQVTLSCSPISGHRSVSWYQQTPGQGLQFLFEYFSETQRNKGNFPGRFSGRQFSNSRSEMNVSTLELGDSALYLCASSLAASSSYEQYFGPGTRLTVT.

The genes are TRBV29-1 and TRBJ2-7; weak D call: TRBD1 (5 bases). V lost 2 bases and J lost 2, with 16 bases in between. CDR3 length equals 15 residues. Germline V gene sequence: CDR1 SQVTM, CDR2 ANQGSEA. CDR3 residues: CSVESRDSEAYEQYF. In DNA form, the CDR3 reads TGCAGCGTTGAATCCCGAGACAGCGAGGCCTACGAGCAGTACTTC.

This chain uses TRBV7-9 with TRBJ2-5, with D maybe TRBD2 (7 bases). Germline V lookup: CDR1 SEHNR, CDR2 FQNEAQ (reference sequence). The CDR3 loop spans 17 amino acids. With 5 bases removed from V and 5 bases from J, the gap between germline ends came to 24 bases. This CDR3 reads CASSAIRTGGLGETQYF. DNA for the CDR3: TGTGCCAGCAGCGCCATACGTACCGGGGGGCTAGGGGAGACCCAGTACTTC.

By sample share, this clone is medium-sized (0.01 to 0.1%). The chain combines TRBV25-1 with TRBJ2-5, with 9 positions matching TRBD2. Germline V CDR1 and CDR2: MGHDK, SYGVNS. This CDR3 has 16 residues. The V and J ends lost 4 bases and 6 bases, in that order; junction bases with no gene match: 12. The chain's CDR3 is CASSGVIAGVGKTQYF. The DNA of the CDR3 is TGTGCCAGCAGTGGGGTAATAGCGGGAGTCGGGAAGACCCAGTACTTC.

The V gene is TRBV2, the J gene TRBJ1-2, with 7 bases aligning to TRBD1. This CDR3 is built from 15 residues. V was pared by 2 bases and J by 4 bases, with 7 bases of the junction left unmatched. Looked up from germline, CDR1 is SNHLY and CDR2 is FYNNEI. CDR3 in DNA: TGTGCCAGCAGTGAATCACAGGGGCGGGCCTATGGCTACACCTTC. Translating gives CASSESQGRAYGYTF.

CDR3 bases: TGTGCCAGCAGCGGCCAGGCCTCCTACGAGCAGTACTTC. Protein: CASSGQASYEQYF. The gene calls are TRBV9 and TRBJ2-7; no firm D call. CDR1 SGDLS and CDR2 YYNGEE come from the germline V gene. Deletions cut 3 bases from V and 0 bases from J, with 7 bases between. This CDR3 spans 13 amino acids.

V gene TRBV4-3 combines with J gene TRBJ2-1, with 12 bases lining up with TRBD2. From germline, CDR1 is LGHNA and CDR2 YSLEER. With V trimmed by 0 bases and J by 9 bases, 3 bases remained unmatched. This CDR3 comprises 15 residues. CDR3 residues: CASSQETSGSIEQFF. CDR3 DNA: TGCGCCAGCAGCCAAGAGACTAGCGGGAGTATTGAGCAGTTCTTC.

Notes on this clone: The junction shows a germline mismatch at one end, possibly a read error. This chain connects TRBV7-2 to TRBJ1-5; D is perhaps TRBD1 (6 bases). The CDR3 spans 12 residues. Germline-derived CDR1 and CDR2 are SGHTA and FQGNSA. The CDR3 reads CAAGASNQPQHF. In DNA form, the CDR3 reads TGCGCAGCGGGGGCCTCGAATCAGCCCCAGCATTTT.

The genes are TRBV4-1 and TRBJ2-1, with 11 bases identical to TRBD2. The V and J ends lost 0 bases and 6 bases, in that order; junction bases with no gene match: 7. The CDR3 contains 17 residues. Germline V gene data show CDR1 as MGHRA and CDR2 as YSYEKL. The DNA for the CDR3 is TGCGCCAGCAGCCAAGAACTAGCGGGAGCTACCTCCAATGAGCAGTTCTTC. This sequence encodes CASSQELAGATSNEQFF.

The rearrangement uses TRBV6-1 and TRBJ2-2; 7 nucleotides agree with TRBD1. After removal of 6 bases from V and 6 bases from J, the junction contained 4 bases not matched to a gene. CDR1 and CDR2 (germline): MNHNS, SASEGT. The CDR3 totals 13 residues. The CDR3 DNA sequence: TGTGCCAGCAGCACGACAGGGTCCGGGGAGCTGTTTTTT. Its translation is CASSTTGSGELFF.

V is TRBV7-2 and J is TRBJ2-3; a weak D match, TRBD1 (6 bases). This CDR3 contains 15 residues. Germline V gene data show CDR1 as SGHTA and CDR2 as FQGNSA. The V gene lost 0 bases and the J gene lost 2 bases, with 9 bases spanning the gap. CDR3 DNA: TGTGCCAGCAGCTTAGCTCACAGGGCCACAGATACGCAGTATTTT. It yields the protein CASSLAHRATDTQYF.

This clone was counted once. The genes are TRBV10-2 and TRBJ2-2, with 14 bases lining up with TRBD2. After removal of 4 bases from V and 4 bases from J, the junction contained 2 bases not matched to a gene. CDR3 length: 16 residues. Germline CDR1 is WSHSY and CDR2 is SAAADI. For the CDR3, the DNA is TGCGCCAGCAGTGGACTAGCGGGGGGGCTCACCGGGGAGCTGTTTTTT. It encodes CASSGLAGGLTGELFF.

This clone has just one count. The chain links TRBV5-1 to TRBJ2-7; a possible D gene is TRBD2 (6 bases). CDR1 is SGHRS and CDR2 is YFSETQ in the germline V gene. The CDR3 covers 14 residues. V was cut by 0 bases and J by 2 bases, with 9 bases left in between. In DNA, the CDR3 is TGCGCCAGCAGCTTGGGCGGGGAGCCCTACGAGCAGTACTTC. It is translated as CASSLGGEPYEQYF.

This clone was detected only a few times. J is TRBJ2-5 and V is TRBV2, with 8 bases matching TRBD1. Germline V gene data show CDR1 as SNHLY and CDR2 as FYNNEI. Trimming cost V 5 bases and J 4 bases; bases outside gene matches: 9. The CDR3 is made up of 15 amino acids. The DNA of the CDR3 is TGTGCCAGCAGTACCGGACAGGGACTCGCAGAGACCCAGTACTTC. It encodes CASSTGQGLAETQYF.

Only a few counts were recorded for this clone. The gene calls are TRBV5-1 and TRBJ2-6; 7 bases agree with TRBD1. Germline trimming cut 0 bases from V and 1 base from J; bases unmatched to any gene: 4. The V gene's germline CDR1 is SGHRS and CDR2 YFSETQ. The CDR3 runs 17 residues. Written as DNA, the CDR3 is TGCGCCAGCAGCTTGGTGTTGACAGGGTCTGGGGCCAACGTCCTGACTTTC. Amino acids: CASSLVLTGSGANVLTF.

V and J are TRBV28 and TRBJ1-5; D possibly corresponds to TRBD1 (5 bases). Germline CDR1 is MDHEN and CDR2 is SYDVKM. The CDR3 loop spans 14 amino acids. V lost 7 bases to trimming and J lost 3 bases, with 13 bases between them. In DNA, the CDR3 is TGTGCCAGCACGGACATCCGTGTCAATCAGCCCCAGCATTTT. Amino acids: CASTDIRVNQPQHF.

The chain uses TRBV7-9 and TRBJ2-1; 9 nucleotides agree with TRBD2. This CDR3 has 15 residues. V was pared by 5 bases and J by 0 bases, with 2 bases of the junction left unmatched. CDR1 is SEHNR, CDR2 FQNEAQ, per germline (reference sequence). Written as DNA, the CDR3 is TGTGCCAGCAGCCTTAGCGGGAGCTCCTACAATGAGCAGTTCTTC. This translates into CASSLSGSSYNEQFF.

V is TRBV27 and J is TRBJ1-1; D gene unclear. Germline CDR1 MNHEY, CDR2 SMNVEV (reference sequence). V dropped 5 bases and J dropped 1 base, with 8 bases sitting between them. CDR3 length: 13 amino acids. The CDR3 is CASSPLGNTEAFF. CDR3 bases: TGTGCCAGCAGTCCTTTGGGGAACACTGAAGCTTTCTTT.

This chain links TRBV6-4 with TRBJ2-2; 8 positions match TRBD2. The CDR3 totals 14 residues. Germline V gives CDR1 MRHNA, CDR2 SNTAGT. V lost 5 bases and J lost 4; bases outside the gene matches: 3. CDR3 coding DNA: TGTGCCAGCAGTAGTAGCGGGGCCACCGGGGAGCTGTTTTTT. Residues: CASSSSGATGELFF.

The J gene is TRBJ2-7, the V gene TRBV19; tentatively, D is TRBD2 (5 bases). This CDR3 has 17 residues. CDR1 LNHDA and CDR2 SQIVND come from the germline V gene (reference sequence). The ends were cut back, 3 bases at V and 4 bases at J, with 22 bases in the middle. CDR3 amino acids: CASSISGSASARYEQYF. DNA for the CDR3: TGTGCCAGTAGTATTTCGGGGTCGGCGAGCGCCAGGTACGAGCAGTACTTC.

This CDR3 is CASSATGGRGYTF. CDR3 DNA: TGTGCCAGTAGTGCGACAGGGGGCAGAGGCTACACCTTC. The rearrangement uses TRBV19 and TRBJ1-2; 10 bases map to TRBD1. The CDR3 has 13 amino acids. The germline V gene encodes CDR1 LNHDA and CDR2 SQIVND (reference sequence). V dropped 5 bases and J dropped 8; count of bases not matched to a gene: 5.

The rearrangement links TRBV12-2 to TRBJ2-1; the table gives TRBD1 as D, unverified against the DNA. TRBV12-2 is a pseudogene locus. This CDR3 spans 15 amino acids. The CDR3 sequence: CASRSTGMSYNEQFF. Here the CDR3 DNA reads TGTGCAAGTCGCTCGACAGGGATGTCCTACAATGAGCAGTTCTTC.

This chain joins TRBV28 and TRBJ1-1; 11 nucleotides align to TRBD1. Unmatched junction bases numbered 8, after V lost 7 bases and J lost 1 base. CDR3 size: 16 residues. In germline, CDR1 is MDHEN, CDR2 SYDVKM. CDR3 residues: CASKFYGTGGNTEAFF. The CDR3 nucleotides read TGTGCCAGCAAATTCTATGGGACAGGGGGGAACACTGAAGCTTTCTTT.

The CDR3 bases are TGTGCCAGCAGCCTCGACAGGTCCCGGCCCCAGCATTTT. Amino acids: CASSLDRSRPQHF. The chain is built from TRBV7-2 and TRBJ1-5, with D possibly matching TRBD1 (6 bases). The CDR3 is made up of 13 amino acids. The germline V and J ends were trimmed by 5 bases and 9 bases, with 14 bases remaining between them. Germline loops: CDR1 SGHTA, CDR2 FQGNSA.

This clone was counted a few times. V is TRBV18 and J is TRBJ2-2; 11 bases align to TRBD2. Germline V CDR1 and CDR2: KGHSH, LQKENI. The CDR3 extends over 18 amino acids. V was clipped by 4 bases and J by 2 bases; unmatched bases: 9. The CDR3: CASSRFTSGGPNTGELFF. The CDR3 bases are TGTGCCAGCTCACGCTTCACTAGCGGGGGACCTAACACCGGGGAGCTGTTTTTT.

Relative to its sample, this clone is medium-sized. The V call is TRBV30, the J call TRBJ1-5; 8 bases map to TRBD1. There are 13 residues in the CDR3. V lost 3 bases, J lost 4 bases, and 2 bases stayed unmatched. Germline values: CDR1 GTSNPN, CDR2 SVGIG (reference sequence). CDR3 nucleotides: TGTGCCTGGAGCCGGGACAGGAATCAGCCCCAGCATTTT. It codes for CAWSRDRNQPQHF.

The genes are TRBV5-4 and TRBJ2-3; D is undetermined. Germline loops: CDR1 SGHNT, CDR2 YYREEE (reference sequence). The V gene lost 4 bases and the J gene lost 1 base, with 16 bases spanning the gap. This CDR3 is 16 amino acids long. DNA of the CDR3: TGTGCCAGCAGCCACCAGGCAGGTGAAGGCACAGATACGCAGTATTTT. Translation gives CASSHQAGEGTDTQYF.

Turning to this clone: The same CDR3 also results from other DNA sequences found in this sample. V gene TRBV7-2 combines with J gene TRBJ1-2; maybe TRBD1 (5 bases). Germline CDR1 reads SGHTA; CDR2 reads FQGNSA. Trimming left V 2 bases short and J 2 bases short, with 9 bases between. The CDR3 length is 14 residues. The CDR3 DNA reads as TGTGCCAGCAGCTTATCTCAGGGAAACTATGGCTACACCTTC. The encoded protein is CASSLSQGNYGYTF.

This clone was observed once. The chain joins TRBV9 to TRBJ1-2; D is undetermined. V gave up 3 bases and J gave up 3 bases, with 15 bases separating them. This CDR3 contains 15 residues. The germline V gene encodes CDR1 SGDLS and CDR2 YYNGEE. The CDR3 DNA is TGTGCCAGCAGCGCGAAAGCGGGCTGGGACTATGGCTACACCTTC. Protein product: CASSAKAGWDYGYTF.

Written as DNA, the CDR3 is TGTGCCAGCAGCTTAAACCCGCGGGTCGGCACAGATACGCAGTATTTT. Protein product: CASSLNPRVGTDTQYF. The rearrangement links TRBV7-3 to TRBJ2-3, with D maybe TRBD2 (5 bases). The V end was cut by 1 base, the J end by 1 base, with 12 bases between. The germline V gene has CDR1 SGHTA and CDR2 FQGTGA. CDR3 length: 16 amino acids. The entire variable domain, with the rest obtained from reference TRBV7-3 and TRBJ2-3, is as follows: GAGVSQTPSNKVTEKGKYVELRCDPISGHTALYWYRQSLGQGPEFLIYFQGTGAADDSGLPNDRFFAVRPEGSVSTLKIQRTERGDSAVYLCASSLNPRVGTDTQYFGPGTRLTVL.

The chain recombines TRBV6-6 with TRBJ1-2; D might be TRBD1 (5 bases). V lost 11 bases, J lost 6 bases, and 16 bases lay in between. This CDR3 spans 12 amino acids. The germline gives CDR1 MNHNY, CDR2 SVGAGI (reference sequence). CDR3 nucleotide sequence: TGTGCCGGGAGGGGTGGTGAGGATGGCTACACCTTC. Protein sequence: CAGRGGEDGYTF.